The clone carrying this T cell receptor (beta chain) was seen at least ten times. The record originates from a study of T cells in Graves' hyperthyroidism and ophthalmopathy. On the study more broadly: Blood from the periphery was taken at initial diagnosis, before any treatment.

Authors of the study amplified TCR beta CDR3 regions from RNA transcripts. Researchers ran a first-round RT-PCR on the TCR CDR3 using the HTBI primer set. TCRdb used MiXCR to reprocess the multiplex PCR reads, holding one entry per CDR3 protein. Of around 300,000 distinct CDR3 sequences detected, roughly 22% appear once; the ten largest clones hold roughly 60%. V lost 3 bases and J lost 10, with 15 bases in between. CDR1 is LGHDT and CDR2 is YNNKEL in the germline V gene (reference sequence). The CDR3 length is 13 residues. The source is a man aged 30 to 45 with Graves' ophthalmopathy. Sequenced material: blood. The chain has TRBV3-1 and TRBJ1-1, with TRBD1 as a possible D gene (5 bases). For the CDR3, the DNA is TGTGCCAGCAGCCACGCAGGGAACTCGGGAGCTTTCTTT. Translated: CASSHAGNSGAFF. The full variable domain, its missing parts supplied by reference TRBV3-1 and TRBJ1-1, is DTAVSQTPKYLVTQMGNDKSIKCEQNLGHDTMYWYKQDSKKFLKIMFSYNNKELIINETVPNRFSPKSPDKAHLNLHINSLELGDSAVYFCASSHAGNSGAFFGQGTRLTVV.